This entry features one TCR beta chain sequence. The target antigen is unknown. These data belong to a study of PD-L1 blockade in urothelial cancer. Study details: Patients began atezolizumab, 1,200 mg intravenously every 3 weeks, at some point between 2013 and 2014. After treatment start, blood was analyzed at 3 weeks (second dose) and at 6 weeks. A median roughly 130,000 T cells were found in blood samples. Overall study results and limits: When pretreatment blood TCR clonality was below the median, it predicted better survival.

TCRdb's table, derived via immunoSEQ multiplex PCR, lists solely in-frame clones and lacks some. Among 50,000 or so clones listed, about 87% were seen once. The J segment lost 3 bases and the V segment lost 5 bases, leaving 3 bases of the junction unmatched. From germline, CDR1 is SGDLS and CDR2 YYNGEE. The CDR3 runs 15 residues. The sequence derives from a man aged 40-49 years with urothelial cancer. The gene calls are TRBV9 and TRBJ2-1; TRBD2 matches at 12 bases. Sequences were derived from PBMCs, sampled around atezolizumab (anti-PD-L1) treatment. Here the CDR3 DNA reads TGTGCCAGCAGTCCGACTAGCGGGAGCTACAATGAGCAGTTCTTC. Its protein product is CASSPTSGSYNEQFF.